This record looks at one TCR beta chain sequence and its context. Its target is unknown. These data belong to a study of T cell repertoires in cytomegalovirus infection. As for the study in general: Recently identified HLA-C-restricted CMV epitopes were used, and well-studied HLA-B-restricted CMV epitopes were used as well. In public TCR beta signatures, there were indications of both CMV infection and matching HLA type. The study, taken as a whole, reports: In two of eight donors, the top clonotype was HLA-C-restricted CMV-specific.

MiXCR was run by TCRdb on the reads, yielding one entry per CDR3 protein. The repertoire holds approximately 910,000 distinct CDR3 sequences, with roughly 31% as singletons. The germline CDR1 and CDR2 sequences are SNHLY and FYNNEI. The length of the CDR3 is 12 residues. V was shortened by 8 bases and J by 4 bases, with 11 bases between the two germline ends. Sequenced here: cultured CD8+ T cells from PBMCs, sampled from culture after CMV antigen stimulation. The clonotype was recovered from a human donor in good health (CMV status not recorded). Some clones in this sample may be carry-over from other donors' samples. The chain joins TRBV2 to TRBJ2-5; D is unclear. In DNA, the CDR3 is TGTGCCAGCCGGCCCCAGGCAGAGACCCAGTACTTC. Translating gives CASRPQAETQYF.